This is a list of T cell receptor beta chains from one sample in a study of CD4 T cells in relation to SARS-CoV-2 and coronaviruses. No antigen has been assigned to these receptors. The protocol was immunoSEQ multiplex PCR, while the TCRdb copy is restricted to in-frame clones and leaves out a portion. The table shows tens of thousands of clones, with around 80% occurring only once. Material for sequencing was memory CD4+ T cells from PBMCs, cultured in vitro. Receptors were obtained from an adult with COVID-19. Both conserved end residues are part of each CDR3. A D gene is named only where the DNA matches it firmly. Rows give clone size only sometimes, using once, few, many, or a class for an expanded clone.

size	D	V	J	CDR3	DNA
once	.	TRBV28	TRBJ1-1	CASSFVTSTEAFF	TGTGCCAGCAGTTTTGTGACAAGCACTGAAGCTTTCTTT
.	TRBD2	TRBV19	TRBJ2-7	CASSILGGSFYEQYF	TGTGCCAGTAGTATCCTAGGCGGGAGTTTCTACGAGCAGTACTTC
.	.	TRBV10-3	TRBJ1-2	CAISEMTDYGYTF	TGTGCCATCAGTGAGATGACGGACTATGGCTACACCTTC
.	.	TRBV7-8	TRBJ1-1	CASSLVGVATEAFF	TGTGCCAGCAGCTTGGTGGGGGTCGCCACTGAAGCTTTCTTT
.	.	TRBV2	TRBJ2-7	CASRTRGYEQYF	TGTGCCAGCAGGACCCGGGGCTACGAGCAGTACTTC
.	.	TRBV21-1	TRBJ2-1	CASSKEKGGRSYNEQFF	TGTGCCAGCAGCAAAGAGAAGGGCGGGAGATCCTACAATGAGCAGTTCTTC
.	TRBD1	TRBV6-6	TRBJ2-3	CASSWQGADTQYF	TGTGCCAGCAGTTGGCAGGGGGCAGATACGCAGTATTTT
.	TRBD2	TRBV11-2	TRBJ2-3	CASGNIAGEVTDTQYF	TGTGCCAGCGGGAACATAGCGGGAGAGGTCACAGATACGCAGTATTTT
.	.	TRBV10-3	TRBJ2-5	CAISAGETSAETQYF	TGTGCCATCAGTGCTGGGGAGACCTCGGCAGAGACCCAGTACTTC
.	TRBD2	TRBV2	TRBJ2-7	CASTRLAGIATYEQYF	TGTGCCAGCACGAGACTAGCGGGAATCGCAACCTACGAGCAGTACTTC
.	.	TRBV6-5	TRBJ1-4	CASRNRENEKLFF	TGTGCCAGCAGGAACCGGGAAAATGAAAAACTGTTTTTT
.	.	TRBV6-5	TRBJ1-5	CASSLPGDQPQHF	TGTGCCAGCAGTTTACCAGGGGATCAGCCCCAGCATTTT
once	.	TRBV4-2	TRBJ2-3	CASSRPSTSTDTQYF	TGTGCCAGCAGCCGACCCTCTACTAGCACAGATACGCAGTATTTT
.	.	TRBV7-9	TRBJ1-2	CASSLGRRYGYTF	TGTGCCAGCAGCTTAGGGAGGAGATATGGCTACACCTTC
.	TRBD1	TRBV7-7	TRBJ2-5	CASSPGTAYQETQYF	TGTGCCAGCAGCCCGGGGACAGCGTACCAAGAGACCCAGTACTTC
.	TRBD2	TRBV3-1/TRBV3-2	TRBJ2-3	CASSQDVFLAGGSADTQYF	TGTGCCAGCAGCCAAGATGTATTCCTAGCGGGAGGGTCCGCAGATACGCAGTATTTT
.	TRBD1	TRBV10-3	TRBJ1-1	CAISDRERNTEAFF	TGTGCCATCAGCGACAGGGAGAGGAACACTGAAGCTTTCTTT
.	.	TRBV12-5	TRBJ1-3	CASSHKIRGRRSGNTIYF	TGTGCCAGTAGCCATAAAATCCGGGGCCGCCGCTCTGGAAACACCATATATTTT
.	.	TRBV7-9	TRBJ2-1	CASSLGSATYNEQFF	TGTGCCAGCAGCTTAGGTAGCGCAACCTACAATGAGCAGTTCTTC
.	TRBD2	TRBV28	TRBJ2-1	CASSPGTSGSSSYNEQFF	TGTGCCAGCAGTCCCGGGACTAGCGGGAGCAGCTCCTACAATGAGCAGTTCTTC
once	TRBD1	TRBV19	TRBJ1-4	CASSISDGTGYEKLFF	TGTGCCAGTAGTATATCGGACGGGACAGGGTACGAAAAACTGTTTTTT
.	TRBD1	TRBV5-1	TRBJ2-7	CASSQSPGQGSYEQYF	TGCGCCAGCAGTCAATCACCGGGACAGGGGTCCTACGAGCAGTACTTC
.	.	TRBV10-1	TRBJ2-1	CASSESTADEQFF	TGCGCCAGCAGTGAGTCGACGGCGGATGAGCAGTTCTTC
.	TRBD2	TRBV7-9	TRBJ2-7	CASSDLAGESYEQYF	TGTGCCAGCAGCGACCTAGCGGGAGAATCCTACGAGCAGTACTTC
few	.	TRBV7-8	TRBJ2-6	CASSSPIGANVLTF	TGTGCCAGCAGTTCCCCAATTGGGGCCAACGTCCTGACTTTC
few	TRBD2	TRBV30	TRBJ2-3	CAWQGTSGSGADTQYF	TGTGCCTGGCAAGGGACTAGCGGGAGCGGAGCAGATACGCAGTATTTT
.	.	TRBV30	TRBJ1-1	CAWGPPTGEENTEAFF	TGTGCCTGGGGCCCACCCACGGGGGAGGAGAACACTGAAGCTTTCTTT
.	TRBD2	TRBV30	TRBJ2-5	CAWASGRRETQYF	TGTGCCTGGGCTAGCGGGAGAAGAGAGACCCAGTACTTC
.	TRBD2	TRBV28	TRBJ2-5	CASSPRTSGPQETQYF	TGTGCCAGCAGTCCAAGGACTAGCGGACCCCAAGAGACCCAGTACTTC